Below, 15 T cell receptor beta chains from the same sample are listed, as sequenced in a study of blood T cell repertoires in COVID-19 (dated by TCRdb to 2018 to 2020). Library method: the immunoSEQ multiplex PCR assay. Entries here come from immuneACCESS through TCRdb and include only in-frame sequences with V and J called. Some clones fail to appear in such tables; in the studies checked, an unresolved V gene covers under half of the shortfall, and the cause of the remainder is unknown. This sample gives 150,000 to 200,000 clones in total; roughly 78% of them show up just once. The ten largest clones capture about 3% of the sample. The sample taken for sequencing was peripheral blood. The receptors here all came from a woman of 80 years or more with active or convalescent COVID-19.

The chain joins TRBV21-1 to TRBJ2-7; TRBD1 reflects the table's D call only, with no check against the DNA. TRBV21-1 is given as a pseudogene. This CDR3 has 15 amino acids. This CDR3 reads CASSRSGTGVCEQYF. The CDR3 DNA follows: TGTGCCAGCAGCAGATCCGGGACAGGGGTGTGTGAGCAGTACTTC.

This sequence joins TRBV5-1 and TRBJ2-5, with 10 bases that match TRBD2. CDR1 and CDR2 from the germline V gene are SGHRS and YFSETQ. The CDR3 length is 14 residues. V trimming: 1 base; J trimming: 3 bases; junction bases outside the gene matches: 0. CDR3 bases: TGCGCCAGCAGCTTGACTAGCGGGGAAGAGACCCAGTACTTC. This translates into CASSLTSGEETQYF.

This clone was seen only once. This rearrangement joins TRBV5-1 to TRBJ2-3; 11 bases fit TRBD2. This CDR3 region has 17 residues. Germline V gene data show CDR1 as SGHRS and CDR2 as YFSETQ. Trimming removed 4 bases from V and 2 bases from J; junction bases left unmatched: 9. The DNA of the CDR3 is TGCGCCAGCAGCCCTCGAGGACTAGCGGGCCCCACAGATACGCAGTATTTT. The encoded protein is CASSPRGLAGPTDTQYF.

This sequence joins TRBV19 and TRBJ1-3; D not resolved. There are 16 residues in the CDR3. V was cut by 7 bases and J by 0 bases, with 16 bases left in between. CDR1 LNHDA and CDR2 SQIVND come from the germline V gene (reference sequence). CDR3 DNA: TGTGCCAGTATCCGAGGCTCCGGCGGCTCTGGAAACACCATATATTTT. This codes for CASIRGSGGSGNTIYF.

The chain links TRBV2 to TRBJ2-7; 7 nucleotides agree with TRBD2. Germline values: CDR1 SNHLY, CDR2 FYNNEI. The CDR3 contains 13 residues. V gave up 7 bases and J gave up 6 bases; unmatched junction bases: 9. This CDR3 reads CASTSGPGLEQYF. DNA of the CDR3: TGTGCCAGCACTAGCGGACCTGGGCTCGAGCAGTACTTC.

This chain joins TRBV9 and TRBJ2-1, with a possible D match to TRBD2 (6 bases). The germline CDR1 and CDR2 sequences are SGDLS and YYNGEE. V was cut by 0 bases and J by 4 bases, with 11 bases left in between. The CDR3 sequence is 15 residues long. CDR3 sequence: CASSVASGPYNEQFF. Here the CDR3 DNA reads TGTGCCAGCAGCGTAGCCAGCGGGCCGTACAATGAGCAGTTCTTC.

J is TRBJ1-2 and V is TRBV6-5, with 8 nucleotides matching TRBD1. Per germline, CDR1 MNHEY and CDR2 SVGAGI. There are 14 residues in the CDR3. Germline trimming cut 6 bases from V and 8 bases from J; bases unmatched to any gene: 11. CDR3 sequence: CASRTTTGDRGYTF. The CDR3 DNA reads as TGTGCCAGCAGAACAACGACAGGGGATAGGGGCTACACCTTC.

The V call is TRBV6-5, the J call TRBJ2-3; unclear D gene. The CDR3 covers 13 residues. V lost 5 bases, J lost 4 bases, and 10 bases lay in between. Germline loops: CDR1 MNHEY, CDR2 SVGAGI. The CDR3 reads CASSLRLADTQYF. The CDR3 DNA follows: TGTGCCAGCAGTCTTCGACTTGCAGATACGCAGTATTTT.

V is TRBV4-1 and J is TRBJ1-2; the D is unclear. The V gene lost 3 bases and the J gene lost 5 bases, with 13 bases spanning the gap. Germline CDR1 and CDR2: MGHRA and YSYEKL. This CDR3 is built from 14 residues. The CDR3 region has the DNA TGCGCCAGCAGCCAGGGAACGCGGGGTTATGGCTACACCTTC. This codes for CASSQGTRGYGYTF.

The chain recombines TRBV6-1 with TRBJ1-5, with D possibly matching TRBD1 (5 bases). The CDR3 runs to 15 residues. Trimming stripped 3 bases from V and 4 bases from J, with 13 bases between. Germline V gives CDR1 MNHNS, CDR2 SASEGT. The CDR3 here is CASSDRRGGNQPQHF. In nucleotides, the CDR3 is TGTGCCAGCAGTGATCGGAGGGGAGGGAATCAGCCCCAGCATTTT.

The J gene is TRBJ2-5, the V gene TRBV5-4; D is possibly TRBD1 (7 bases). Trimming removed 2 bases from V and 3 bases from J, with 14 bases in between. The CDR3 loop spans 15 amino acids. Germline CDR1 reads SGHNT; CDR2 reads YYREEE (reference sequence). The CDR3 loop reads CASSLPGQREETQYF. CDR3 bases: TGTGCCAGCAGCTTACCGGGACAGCGGGAAGAGACCCAGTACTTC.

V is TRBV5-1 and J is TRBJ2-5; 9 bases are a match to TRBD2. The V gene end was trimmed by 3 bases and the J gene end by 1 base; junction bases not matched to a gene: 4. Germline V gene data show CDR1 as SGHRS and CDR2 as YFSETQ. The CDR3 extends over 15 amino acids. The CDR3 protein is CASSSHSGGQETQYF. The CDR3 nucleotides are TGCGCCAGCAGCTCCCATAGCGGGGGCCAAGAGACCCAGTACTTC.

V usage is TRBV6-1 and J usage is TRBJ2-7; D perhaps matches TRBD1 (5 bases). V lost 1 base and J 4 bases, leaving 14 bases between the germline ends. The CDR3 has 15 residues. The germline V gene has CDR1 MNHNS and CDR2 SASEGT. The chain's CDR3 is CASSEGRVFYYEQYF. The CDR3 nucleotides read TGTGCCAGCAGTGAAGGCAGGGTTTTTTATTACGAGCAGTACTTC.

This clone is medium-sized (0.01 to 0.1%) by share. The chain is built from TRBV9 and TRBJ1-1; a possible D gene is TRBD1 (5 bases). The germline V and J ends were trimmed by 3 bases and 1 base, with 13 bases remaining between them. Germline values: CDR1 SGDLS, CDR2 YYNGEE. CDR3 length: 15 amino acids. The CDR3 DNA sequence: TGTGCCAGCAGCGGATACGGGGGAACGAACACTGAAGCTTTCTTT. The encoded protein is CASSGYGGTNTEAFF. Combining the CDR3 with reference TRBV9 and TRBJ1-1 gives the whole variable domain DSGVTQTPKHLITATGQRVTLRCSPRSGDLSVYWYQQSLDQGLQFLIQYYNGEERAKGNILERFSAQQFPDLHSELNLSSLELGDSALYFCASSGYGGTNTEAFFGQGTRLTVV.

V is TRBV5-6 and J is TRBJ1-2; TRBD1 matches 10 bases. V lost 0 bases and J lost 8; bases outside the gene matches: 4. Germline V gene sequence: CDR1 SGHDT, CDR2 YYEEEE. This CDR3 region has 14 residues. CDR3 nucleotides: TGTGCCAGCAGCTTGGGGGACAGGGGACGGGGCTACACCTTC. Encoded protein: CASSLGDRGRGYTF. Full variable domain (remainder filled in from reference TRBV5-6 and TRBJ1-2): DAGVTQSPTHLIKTRGQQVTLRCSPKSGHDTVSWYQQALGQGPQFIFQYYEEEERQRGNFPDRFSGHQFPNYSSELNVNALLLGDSALYLCASSLGDRGRGYTFGSGTRLTVV.